This TCR beta chain was recorded in a study of cytomegalovirus exposure and HLA in healthy donors. Primers included in the PCR were 60 Vbeta and 13 Jbeta primers. Sequencing was performed with immunoSEQ multiplex PCR; in TCRdb, only in-frame clones are kept and a portion is missing. Its table records about 96,000 clones. CDR3 length equals 14 residues. After removal of 5 bases from V and 2 bases from J, the junction contained 7 bases not matched to a gene. Germline-derived CDR1 and CDR2 are SQVTM and ANQGSEA. Sequenced input: PBMCs. The source is a woman aged 25 to 39 in good health and CMV-seronegative. This sequence joins TRBV29-1 and TRBJ2-7; TRBD2 matches 9 bases. The CDR3 protein is CSVKTSGSTYEQYF. In DNA form, the CDR3 reads TGCAGCGTTAAGACTAGCGGTAGTACCTACGAGCAGTACTTC.